This record covers a single T cell receptor (beta chain). No antigen is known for it. This sample is drawn from a study of shared clonotypes between healthy human individuals. Notes on the study in general: Blood was the only sampled material, and tissue repertoires likely differ.

Genomic DNA from each subset was divided evenly over several immunoSEQ plates. Sorted-subset replicate PCR reactions contained roughly 210 ng DNA, corresponding to about 30,000 T cell genomes. Sequencing was performed with immunoSEQ multiplex PCR; in TCRdb, only in-frame clones are kept and a portion is missing. Of millions of clones detected, 80% to 95% appear once; the ten largest clones hold 0.35% to 0.45%. The germline CDR1 and CDR2 sequences are SGHTA and FQGNSA. The V and J ends lost 6 bases and 1 base respectively, with 9 bases between them. This CDR3 has 13 residues. The chain has TRBV7-2 and TRBJ1-1; D uncertain. The TCR sequence derives from a man aged 18-30 years in good health. Some clones in this sample may be carry-over from other donors' samples. The sample consisted of naive CD4+ T cells from PBMCs. The subset is: CD45RA+ positively selected. CDR3 amino acids: CASSFDWNTEAFF. The CDR3, as DNA: TGTGCCAGCAGTTTCGATTGGAACACTGAAGCTTTCTTT.